This entry lists 8 T cell receptor beta chains sequenced from one sample in a study of OX40 agonist ivuxolimab in advanced cancers. Profiled with immunoSEQ multiplex PCR; TCRdb holds only in-frame clones, not every one. This table has under 100,000 clones, less than 90% appearing once. This material consisted of CD4+ or CD8+ T cells sorted from blood, taken in a trial of the OX40 agonist ivuxolimab. These receptors all stem from an adult with an advanced solid tumor such as melanoma, head and neck, liver or kidney cancer.

The J gene is TRBJ2-5, the V gene TRBV9; 9 positions agree with TRBD2. Unmatched junction bases numbered 10, after V lost 0 bases and J lost 4 bases. The germline V gene encodes CDR1 SGDLS and CDR2 YYNGEE. The CDR3 extends over 17 amino acids. CDR3 in amino acids: CASSVGRLAGTAETQYF. The CDR3 region has the DNA TGTGCCAGCAGCGTAGGCAGGCTAGCGGGGACTGCAGAGACCCAGTACTTC.

The rearrangement links TRBV5-1 to TRBJ1-5; D gene ambiguous. Trimming pared 0 bases from V and 8 bases from J, leaving 9 bases between. The CDR3 sequence is 13 residues long. Germline V CDR1 and CDR2: SGHRS, YFSETQ. CDR3 protein: CASSLEGREPQHF. CDR3 DNA sequence: TGCGCCAGCAGCTTGGAAGGGAGGGAGCCCCAGCATTTT.

The V gene is TRBV30, the J gene TRBJ1-1, with a weak D call TRBD1 (5 bases). The CDR3 runs to 13 residues. Germline V gene lookup returns CDR1 GTSNPN and CDR2 SVGIG (reference sequence). Trimming shortened V by 2 bases and J by 5 bases, and 12 bases separated the two germline ends. In DNA, the CDR3 is TGTGCCTGGAGTAGCACGGGGGGAACTGAAGCTTTCTTT. Amino acid sequence: CAWSSTGGTEAFF. The entire variable domain, with the rest obtained from reference TRBV30 and TRBJ1-1, is as follows: SQTIHQWPATLVQPVGSPLSLECTVEGTSNPNLYWYRQAAGRGLQLLFYSVGIGQISSEVPQNLSASRPQDRQFILSSKKLLLSDSGFYLCAWSSTGGTEAFFGQGTRLTVV.

This clone was detected only once. The rearrangement links TRBV18 to TRBJ1-3, with no clear D. Germline V gene data show CDR1 as KGHSH and CDR2 as LQKENI. Between the trimmed V and J ends, which lost 5 bases and 0 bases, there was a span of 8 bases. This CDR3 is built from 14 residues. CDR3: CASSSGRSGNTIYF. As DNA, the CDR3 is TGTGCCAGCTCATCGGGCCGCTCTGGAAACACCATATATTTT.

V is TRBV6-4 and J is TRBJ1-5; 8 bases are a match to TRBD1. The junction had 0 bases not matched to a gene; V was cut back by 3 bases and J by 5 bases. This CDR3 has 13 residues. Germline CDR1 and CDR2: MRHNA and SNTAGT. For the CDR3, the DNA is TGTGCCAGCAGTGAACAGGGGGATCAGCCCCAGCATTTT. Translation gives CASSEQGDQPQHF.

V gene TRBV29-1 combines with J gene TRBJ2-1, with TRBD1 identical over 7 bases. With V trimmed by 6 bases and J by 0 bases, 2 bases remained unmatched. Germline values: CDR1 SQVTM, CDR2 ANQGSEA. The CDR3 totals 13 residues. The CDR3 here is CSVAGGSYNEQFF. CDR3 DNA: TGCAGCGTCGCAGGGGGCTCCTACAATGAGCAGTTCTTC.

The V gene is TRBV6-1, the J gene TRBJ2-5; maybe TRBD1 (6 bases). The CDR3 is 15 residues long. The V and J ends lost 2 bases and 5 bases respectively, with 15 bases between them. In germline, CDR1 is MNHNS, CDR2 SASEGT. The CDR3 here is CASSEMWQGKETQYF. The CDR3 coding sequence is TGTGCCAGCAGTGAAATGTGGCAGGGGAAGGAGACCCAGTACTTC.

The genes are TRBV30 and TRBJ2-5; D remains unclear. With 0 bases removed from V and 4 bases from J, the gap between germline ends came to 3 bases. CDR1 GTSNPN and CDR2 SVGIG come from the germline V gene (reference sequence). This CDR3 has 11 residues. CDR3 in DNA: TGTGCCTGGAGTGTCCCAGAGACCCAGTACTTC. Translation gives CAWSVPETQYF.